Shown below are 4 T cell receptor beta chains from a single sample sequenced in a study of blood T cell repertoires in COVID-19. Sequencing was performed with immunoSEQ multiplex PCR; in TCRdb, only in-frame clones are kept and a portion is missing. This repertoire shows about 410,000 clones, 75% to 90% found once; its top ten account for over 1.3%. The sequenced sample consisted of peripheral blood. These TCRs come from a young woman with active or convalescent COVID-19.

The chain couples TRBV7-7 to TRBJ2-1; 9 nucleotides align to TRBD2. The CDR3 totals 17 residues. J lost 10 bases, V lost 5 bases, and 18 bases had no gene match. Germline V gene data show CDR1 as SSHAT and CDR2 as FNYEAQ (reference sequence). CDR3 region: CASSPNTPGVAGDEQFF. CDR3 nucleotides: TGTGCCAGCAGCCCGAACACCCCCGGGGTAGCGGGAGACGAGCAGTTCTTC.

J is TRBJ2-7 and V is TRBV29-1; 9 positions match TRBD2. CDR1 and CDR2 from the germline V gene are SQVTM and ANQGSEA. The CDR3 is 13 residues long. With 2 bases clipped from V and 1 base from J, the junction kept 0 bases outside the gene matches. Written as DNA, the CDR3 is TGCAGCGTTGAACTAGCGGGGTCCTACGAGCAGTACTTC. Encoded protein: CSVELAGSYEQYF.

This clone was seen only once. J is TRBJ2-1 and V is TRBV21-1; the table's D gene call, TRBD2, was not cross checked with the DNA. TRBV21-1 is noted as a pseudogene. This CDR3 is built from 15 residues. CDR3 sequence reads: CASSELAGGVDEQFF. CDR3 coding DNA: TGTGCCAGCAGCGAGCTAGCGGGAGGTGTAGATGAGCAGTTCTTC.

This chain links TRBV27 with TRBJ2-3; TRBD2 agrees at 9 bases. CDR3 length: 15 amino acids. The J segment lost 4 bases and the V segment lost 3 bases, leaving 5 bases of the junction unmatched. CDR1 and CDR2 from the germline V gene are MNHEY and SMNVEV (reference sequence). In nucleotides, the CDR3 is TGTGCCAGCAGTTTGATAGCGGGAGTTGCAGATACGCAGTATTTT. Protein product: CASSLIAGVADTQYF.